The sequence of this T cell receptor (beta chain) was determined in a study of cytomegalovirus exposure and HLA in healthy donors. General observations from the study: What a later analysis reportedly showed was that an Asian-associated ancestry cluster had fewer N-insertions than the roughly 700-donor mean. Later on, a genetic analysis was performed. It linked a missense variant in DCLRE1C with V- and J-gene trimming of TCR beta. Donor immune exposure was known only as CMV serostatus.

This clone was observed a handful of times. Its antigen remains unidentified. 60 Vbeta and 13 Jbeta primers were used in PCR. Method: immunoSEQ multiplex PCR; TCRdb's copy keeps in-frame clones and lacks some. The sample contains roughly 100,000 clones, around 66% of which appear only once. The sequenced material came from PBMCs. The sequence came from a woman in her forties or fifties in good health and CMV-seronegative.

This CDR3 is CASSDGPSEGYTF. CDR3 bases: TGCGCCAGCAGCGATGGACCTAGCGAGGGCTACACCTTC. This rearrangement joins TRBV5-1 to TRBJ1-2; D uncertain. Trimming removed 4 bases at V and 8 bases at J, with 15 bases between. CDR1 and CDR2 from the germline V gene are SGHRS and YFSETQ. This CDR3 has 13 residues.